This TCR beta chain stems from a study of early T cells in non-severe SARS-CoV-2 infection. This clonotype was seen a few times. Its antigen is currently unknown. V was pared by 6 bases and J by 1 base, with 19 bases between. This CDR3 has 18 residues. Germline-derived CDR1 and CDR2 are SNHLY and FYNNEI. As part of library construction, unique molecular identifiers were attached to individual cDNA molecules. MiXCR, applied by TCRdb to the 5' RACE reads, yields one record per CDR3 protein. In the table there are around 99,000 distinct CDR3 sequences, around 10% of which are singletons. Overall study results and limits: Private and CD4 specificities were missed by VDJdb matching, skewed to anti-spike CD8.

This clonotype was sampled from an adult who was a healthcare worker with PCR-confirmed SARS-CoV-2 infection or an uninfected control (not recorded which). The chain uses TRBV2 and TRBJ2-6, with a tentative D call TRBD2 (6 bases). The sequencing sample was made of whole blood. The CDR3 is CASRDSGPGTSGANVLTF. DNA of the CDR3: TGTGCCAGCAGGGATTCGGGACCCGGGACTTCTGGGGCCAACGTCCTGACTTTC.